This passage covers 4 T cell receptor beta chains from one sample sequenced in a study of shared clonotypes between healthy human individuals. CD45RO-negative, CCR7-selected cells formed the naive CD8 fraction, which excluded terminally differentiated effector memory CD45RA+ cells. Profiled with immunoSEQ multiplex PCR; TCRdb holds only in-frame clones, not every one. The table records about 590,000 clones, 95% to 96% of them present only once. The specimen was naive CD8+ T cells sorted from blood. The receptors here all came from a woman aged 25 to 39 in good health.

The chain carries TRBV27 and TRBJ1-2; no firm D call. CDR1 is MNHEY, CDR2 SMNVEV, per germline (reference sequence). V gave up 2 bases and J gave up 4 bases, with 11 bases separating them. This CDR3 comprises 14 residues. The CDR3 region has the DNA TGTGCCAGCAGTTTAAGAGACTCCTCCTATGGCTACACCTTC. Translated, it gives CASSLRDSSYGYTF.

The chain employs TRBV27 and TRBJ2-1; TRBD2 matches 9 bases. Losses at the gene ends were 5 bases for V and 7 bases for J; bases not matched to a gene: 12. The CDR3 spans 16 residues. Looked up from germline, CDR1 is MNHEY and CDR2 is SMNVEV (reference sequence). In DNA, the CDR3 is TGTGCCAGCAGTCATGGAGCGGGAGGTGGTGTAAATGAGCAGTTCTTC. Translated, it gives CASSHGAGGGVNEQFF.

V usage is TRBV27 and J usage is TRBJ2-1; D ambiguous. The V gene's germline CDR1 is MNHEY and CDR2 SMNVEV (reference sequence). V dropped 2 bases and J dropped 6 bases, with 11 bases sitting between them. The CDR3 runs 14 residues. CDR3 in amino acids: CASSLVGTGNEQFF. CDR3 coding DNA: TGTGCCAGCAGTTTAGTGGGAACGGGCAATGAGCAGTTCTTC.

The chain couples TRBV7-3 to TRBJ1-1; no definite D call. The CDR3 has 13 residues. Trimming cost V 4 bases and J 2 bases, with 8 bases left between them. Germline CDR1 SGHTA, CDR2 FQGTGA. CDR3 protein: CASSSYGNTEAFF. The DNA for the CDR3 is TGTGCCAGCAGCTCATACGGAAACACTGAAGCTTTCTTT.